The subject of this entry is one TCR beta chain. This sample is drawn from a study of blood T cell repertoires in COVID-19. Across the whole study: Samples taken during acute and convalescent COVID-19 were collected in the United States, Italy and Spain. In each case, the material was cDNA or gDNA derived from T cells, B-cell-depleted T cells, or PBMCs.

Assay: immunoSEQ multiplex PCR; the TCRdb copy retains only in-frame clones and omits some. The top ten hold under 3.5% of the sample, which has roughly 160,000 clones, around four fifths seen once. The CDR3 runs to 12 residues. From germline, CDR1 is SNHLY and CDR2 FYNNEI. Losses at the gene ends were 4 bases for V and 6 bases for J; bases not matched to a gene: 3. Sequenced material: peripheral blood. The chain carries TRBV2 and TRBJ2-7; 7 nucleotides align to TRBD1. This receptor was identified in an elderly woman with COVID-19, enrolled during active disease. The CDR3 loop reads CASSGQGTEQYF. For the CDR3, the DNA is TGTGCCAGCAGTGGACAGGGAACCGAGCAGTACTTC.